One and the same sample provided the 2 T cell receptor beta chains below, sequenced in a study of naive and memory T cell subsets. An equimolar mix of two oligonucleotides served as the beta constant-region primer for TRBC1 and TRBC2. Nested alpha and beta constant-region primers with the SP2 primer drove four PCR rounds on ligated cDNA. TCRdb redid the calling of the UMI-ligation and nested PCR reads with MiXCR, one entry per CDR3 protein. The sample shows roughly 100,000 distinct CDR3 sequences, about 14% of them seen only once. Study-level points and caveats: Especially in CD8 cells, naive repertoires contained a few larger clonotypes, possibly CD45RA-re-expressing memory cells.

No antigen has been assigned to these receptors. Sequenced: naive CD8+ T cells from blood. The receptors originated from a human donor in good health.

The CDR3 protein is CASSPRLAGETDTQYF. The CDR3 bases are TGCGCCAGCAGCCCCCGCCTAGCGGGAGAGACAGATACGCAGTATTTT. This chain links TRBV5-1 with TRBJ2-3, with TRBD2 identical over 10 bases. This CDR3 has 16 residues. Germline CDR1 reads SGHRS; CDR2 reads YFSETQ. J lost 3 bases, V lost 4 bases, and 8 bases had no gene match. Full variable domain (missing parts from reference TRBV5-1 and TRBJ2-3): KAGVTQTPRYLIKTRGQQVTLSCSPISGHRSVSWYQQTPGQGLQFLFEYFSETQRNKGNFPGRFSGRQFSNSRSEMNVSTLELGDSALYLCASSPRLAGETDTQYFGPGTRLTVL.

This clonotype appeared a few times. V and J are TRBV4-3 and TRBJ1-1; a possible D gene is TRBD1 (6 bases). V was pared by 5 bases and J by 0 bases, with 19 bases between. Germline V gene sequence: CDR1 LGHNA, CDR2 YSLEER. CDR3 length equals 17 residues. The CDR3, as DNA: TGCGCCAGCAGCATCGTTGGGGGGCCTCGGATGAACACTGAAGCTTTCTTT. Encoded protein: CASSIVGGPRMNTEAFF.